This T cell receptor beta chain stems from a study of T cell repertoires in cytomegalovirus infection. Study-level information: CMV epitopes that were recently identified and HLA-C-restricted were used alongside well-studied HLA-B-restricted ones. In public TCR beta signatures, there were indications of both CMV infection and matching HLA type. Findings of the study overall: Carriers of CMV plus the relevant HLA were identified by cumulative public TCR beta family frequency. Clonotype analysis showed dominance of the ex vivo response by HLA-C-restricted CMV-specific TCR beta clonotypes.

This clonotype has ten or more counts. What it binds is not known. Germline loops: CDR1 SGHTA, CDR2 FQGNSA. The CDR3 is 13 residues long. V gave up 5 bases and J gave up 10 bases; unmatched junction bases: 7. TCRdb used MiXCR to reprocess the reads, holding one entry per CDR3 protein. The repertoire includes 640,000 or so distinct CDR3 sequences, roughly 33% of them detected once, and 18% sits in the top ten. The material sequenced was cultured PBMCs, taken from culture after CMV antigen stimulation. The genes are TRBV7-2 and TRBJ2-3, with TRBD2 matching over 9 bases. The receptor was isolated from a human donor in good health (CMV status not recorded). Some clones in this sample may be carry-over from other donors' samples. In DNA, the CDR3 is TGTGCCAGCAGCCGCGATAGCGGGGGTGCGCAGTATTTT. Encoded protein: CASSRDSGGAQYF.